These 19 T cell receptor beta chains originate from one sample sequenced in a study of vaccination and CD4 T cells after COVID-19. An Oncomine TCR Beta short-read assay was used to sequence the DNA from cultured CD4+ T cells. MiXCR was run by TCRdb on the PCR reads, yielding one entry per CDR3 protein. The profile shows over 10,000 distinct CDR3 sequences, less than 65% of them singletons. What these receptors recognize is not known. Treatment of the sample: roughly nine-day PBMC culture with coronavirus spike peptide pools or control peptides (ViraFEST assay). The source material was CD4+ T cells from blood, cultured in vitro. These TCRs come from a human donor who had recovered from COVID-19.

The genes are TRBV19 and TRBJ2-7; TRBD2 matches at 8 bases. Trimming removed 5 bases from V and 2 bases from J; junction bases left unmatched: 11. Germline V gives CDR1 LNHDA, CDR2 SQIVND (reference sequence). CDR3 length: 16 amino acids. The CDR3 sequence: CASSPKGAGEAYEQYF. The CDR3, as DNA: TGTGCCAGTAGTCCAAAGGGAGCGGGAGAAGCCTACGAGCAGTACTTC. Full variable domain (rest looked up from reference TRBV19 and TRBJ2-7): DGGITQSPKYLFRKEGQNVTLSCEQNLNHDAMYWYRQDPGQGLRLIYYSQIVNDFQKGDIAEGYSVSREKKESFPLTVTSAQKNPTAFYLCASSPKGAGEAYEQYFGPGTRLTVT.

This sequence joins TRBV20-1 and TRBJ2-1; no definite D call. This CDR3 spans 12 amino acids. Trimming stripped 3 bases from V and 9 bases from J, with 12 bases between. Germline V CDR1 and CDR2: DFQATT, SNEGSKA (reference sequence). CDR3 sequence reads: CSARRTFGEQFF. CDR3 nucleotide sequence: TGCAGTGCTAGGAGGACCTTCGGTGAGCAGTTCTTC.

V usage is TRBV10-3 and J usage is TRBJ2-2, with 8 bases identical to TRBD1. In germline, CDR1 is ENHRY, CDR2 SYGVKD. Trimming removed 10 bases from V and 5 bases from J; junction bases left unmatched: 24. The CDR3 consists of 19 residues. CDR3: CATQLHLGIGQGSTGELFF. The CDR3 DNA is TGTGCCACCCAGCTCCATCTTGGGATAGGACAGGGCTCTACCGGGGAGCTGTTTTTT.

This sequence joins TRBV6-2 or TRBV6-3 and TRBJ1-2; 8 bases are a match to TRBD1. The CDR3 has 13 residues. Losses at the gene ends were 5 bases for V and 3 bases for J; bases not matched to a gene: 2. CDR1 is MNHEY, CDR2 SVGEGT, per germline. The CDR3 spells CASSETGDYGYTF. CDR3 DNA: TGTGCCAGCAGTGAGACAGGGGACTATGGCTACACCTTC.

DNA for the CDR3: TGCAGTGCTGGACAGGTTGGAAACACCATATATTTT. As protein: CSAGQVGNTIYF. J is TRBJ1-3 and V is TRBV20-1; 7 bases map to TRBD1. Unmatched junction bases numbered 1, after V lost 5 bases and J lost 3 bases. CDR3 length: 12 amino acids. Looked up from germline, CDR1 is DFQATT and CDR2 is SNEGSKA (reference sequence).

The chain is built from TRBV7-2 and TRBJ1-3; possibly TRBD1 for D (5 bases). This CDR3 region has 15 residues. Trimming left V 0 bases short and J 4 bases short, with 10 bases between. The V gene's germline CDR1 is SGHTA and CDR2 FQGNSA. The CDR3 sequence is CASSLAPGLGNTIYF. For the CDR3, the DNA is TGTGCCAGCAGCTTAGCCCCAGGGTTAGGAAACACCATATATTTT.

This clonotype occurred a few times. The chain recombines TRBV11-1 with TRBJ1-5; 7 bases are a match to TRBD1. V shed 9 bases, J shed 5 bases, and the junction held 34 bases outside the gene matches. CDR3 length equals 22 residues. The germline V gene encodes CDR1 SGHAT and CDR2 FQDESV (reference sequence). The CDR3 nucleotides read TGTGCCAGGATACTCCGTTCGGACGCCCAGGGACAGAGATTTACCAATGATCAGCCCCAGCATTTT. Amino acids: CARILRSDAQGQRFTNDQPQHF.

The genes are TRBV6-1 and TRBJ2-7; 8 bases are shared with TRBD2. This CDR3 is 13 amino acids long. CDR1 and CDR2 (germline): MNHNS, SASEGT. The trim removed 6 bases at V and 5 bases at J, leaving 6 bases unmatched. The CDR3 DNA reads as TGTGCCAGCAGGGTAAGCGGGAGCGACGAGCAGTACTTC. Its translation: CASRVSGSDEQYF.

Only one count was recorded for this clonotype. J is TRBJ2-1 and V is TRBV20-1; 12 bases fit TRBD2. Germline V gene data show CDR1 as DFQATT and CDR2 as SNEGSKA (reference sequence). V dropped 1 base and J dropped 9; count of bases not matched to a gene: 13. CDR3 length: 17 residues. CDR3 amino acids: CSARVRGPGLAGFEQFF. As DNA, the CDR3 is TGCAGTGCTAGAGTACGAGGGCCGGGACTAGCGGGCTTTGAGCAGTTCTTC.

V and J are TRBV24-1 and TRBJ2-3, with D tentatively TRBD1 (6 bases). The germline CDR1 and CDR2 sequences are KGHDR and SFDVKD. The CDR3 has 17 residues. With 3 bases removed from V and 2 bases from J, the gap between germline ends came to 17 bases. This chain's CDR3 is CATSDAQGMAYTDTQYF. DNA of the CDR3: TGTGCCACCAGTGATGCCCAGGGGATGGCTTACACAGATACGCAGTATTTT.

The chain couples TRBV20-1 to TRBJ1-1; 9 bases line up with TRBD1. V lost 3 bases and J lost 5; bases outside the gene matches: 10. Germline lookup yields CDR1 DFQATT and CDR2 SNEGSKA (reference sequence). The CDR3 is made up of 15 amino acids. The CDR3 region has the DNA TGCAGTGCTAGTAATCCTACAGGGGGCGATACTGAAGCTTTCTTT. Translated, it gives CSASNPTGGDTEAFF.

This clonotype was seen more than once but under ten times. The J gene is TRBJ2-2, the V gene TRBV20-1; possibly TRBD1 or TRBD2 for D (7 bases each). Trimming removed 8 bases at V and 3 bases at J, with 16 bases between. In germline, CDR1 is DFQATT, CDR2 SNEGSKA (reference sequence). The CDR3 length is 14 residues. CDR3 in amino acids: CSLRGGSDTGELFF. The CDR3 DNA sequence: TGCAGTCTCAGGGGGGGATCGGACACCGGGGAGCTGTTTTTT.

V and J are TRBV24-1 and TRBJ2-5; the D call may be TRBD1 or TRBD2 (7 bases each). The CDR3 totals 14 residues. V dropped 8 bases and J dropped 5 bases, with 17 bases sitting between them. In germline, CDR1 is KGHDR, CDR2 SFDVKD. The CDR3 region has the DNA TGTGCCACCATCGGCTATCAGGGGGGGGAGACCCAGTACTTC. Translated, it gives CATIGYQGGETQYF.

This clonotype showed up just a few times. V gene TRBV10-3 combines with J gene TRBJ2-7; D could derive from TRBD1 or TRBD2 (5 bases each). Deletions cut 11 bases from V and 0 bases from J, with 14 bases between. CDR1 and CDR2 from the germline V gene are ENHRY and SYGVKD. This CDR3 has 13 amino acids. In nucleotides, the CDR3 is TGTGCCTCCCAACCGGGGCCCTCCTACGAGCAGTACTTC. Translation gives CASQPGPSYEQYF.

The chain recombines TRBV5-1 with TRBJ2-3, with unresolved D. The germline V and J ends were trimmed by 9 bases and 0 bases, with 14 bases remaining between them. Germline assignment: CDR1 SGHRS and CDR2 YFSETQ. CDR3 length: 14 residues. The CDR3 region has the DNA TGCGCCATCAGGCGGAACCCTAGCACAGATACGCAGTATTTT. It is translated as CAIRRNPSTDTQYF. The complete variable domain, with remaining parts taken from reference TRBV5-1 and TRBJ2-3, reads KAGVTQTPRYLIKTRGQQVTLSCSPISGHRSVSWYQQTPGQGLQFLFEYFSETQRNKGNFPGRFSGRQFSNSRSEMNVSTLELGDSALYLCAIRRNPSTDTQYFGPGTRLTVL.

This clonotype has a handful of counts. The genes are TRBV6-1 and TRBJ1-1; D is unclear. This CDR3 contains 12 residues. From germline, CDR1 is MNHNS and CDR2 SASEGT. V shed 3 bases and J shed 7 bases, with 9 bases lying between them. CDR3 sequence: CASSESRDEAFF. Written as DNA, the CDR3 is TGTGCCAGCAGTGAGAGTCGGGATGAAGCTTTCTTT.

This chain connects TRBV5-4 to TRBJ2-3; D not certain. The CDR3 runs 14 residues. Germline V CDR1 and CDR2: SGHNT, YYREEE (reference sequence). V gave up 3 bases and J gave up 0 bases, with 8 bases separating them. Written as DNA, the CDR3 is TGTGCCAGCAGCTACCCAAAGAGCACAGATACGCAGTATTTT. It encodes CASSYPKSTDTQYF.

A single count supports this clonotype. V is TRBV28 and J is TRBJ2-7; D perhaps matches TRBD1 (5 bases). The CDR3 spans 14 residues. The V and J ends lost 6 bases and 9 bases respectively, with 21 bases between them. Germline CDR1 MDHEN, CDR2 SYDVKM. Here the CDR3 DNA reads TGTGCCAGCAGCCGAGGTCGAGACAGCTTATGGCAGTACTTC. Translating it yields CASSRGRDSLWQYF. The variable domain in full, with the rest retrieved from reference TRBV28 and TRBJ2-7, is DVKVTQSSRYLVKRTGEKVFLECVQDMDHENMFWYRQDPGLGLRLIYFSYDVKMKEKGDIPEGYSVSREKKERFSLILESASTNQTSMYLCASSRGRDSLWQYFGPGTRLTVT.

This clonotype was detected a few times. The chain is built from TRBV15 and TRBJ1-5, with D unresolved. V dropped 4 bases and J dropped 5 bases, with 9 bases sitting between them. Germline V CDR1 and CDR2: LNHNV, YYDKDF (reference sequence). This CDR3 spans 13 amino acids. The DNA for the CDR3 is TGTGCCACCAGCAACGGGTTTGATCAGCCCCAGCATTTT. Translation gives CATSNGFDQPQHF. Based on the CDR3 plus reference TRBV15 and TRBJ1-5, the full variable domain is DAMVIQNPRYQVTQFGKPVTLSCSQTLNHNVMYWYQQKSSQAPKLLFHYYDKDFNNEADTPDNFQSRRPNTSFCFLDIRSPGLGDTAMYLCATSNGFDQPQHFGDGTRLSIL.